Below, one TCR beta chain is given with its context. The sample comes from a study of PD-1 blockade in classical Hodgkin lymphoma. The time point is: cycle 4 day 1 (C4D1), after five to seven weeks of nivolumab. All patients relapsed after autologous stem cell transplantation, and brentuximab vedotin exposure varied. From germline, CDR1 is MDHEN and CDR2 SYDVKM. V shed 2 bases and J shed 6 bases, with 14 bases lying between them. This CDR3 is built from 14 residues. Produced via immunoSEQ multiplex PCR; TCRdb's table is partial and in-frame only. This sample has around 50,000 clones, with approximately 76% found just once.

The specimen comprised peripheral blood mononuclear cells (PBMCs), sampled before the fourth cycle of nivolumab. The chain joins TRBV28 to TRBJ2-7; D may be TRBD1 or TRBD2 (5 bases each). This sequence was found in a human donor with classical Hodgkin lymphoma. The CDR3 reads CASSLTGLGSEQYF. CDR3 DNA: TGTGCCAGCAGTTTAACGGGGCTCGGATCCGAGCAGTACTTC.